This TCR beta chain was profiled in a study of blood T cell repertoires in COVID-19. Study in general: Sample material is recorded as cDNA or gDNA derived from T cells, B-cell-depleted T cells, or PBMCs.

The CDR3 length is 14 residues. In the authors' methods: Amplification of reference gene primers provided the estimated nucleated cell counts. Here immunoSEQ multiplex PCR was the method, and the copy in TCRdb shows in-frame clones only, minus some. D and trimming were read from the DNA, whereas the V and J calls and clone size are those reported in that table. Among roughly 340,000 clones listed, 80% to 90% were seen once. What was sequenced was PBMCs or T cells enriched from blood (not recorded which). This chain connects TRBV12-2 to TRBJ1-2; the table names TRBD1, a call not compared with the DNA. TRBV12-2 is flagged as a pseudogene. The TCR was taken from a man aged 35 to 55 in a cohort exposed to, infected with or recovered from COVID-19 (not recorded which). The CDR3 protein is CASRLIWGRYGYTF. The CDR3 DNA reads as TGTGCAAGTCGCTTAATCTGGGGCCGGTATGGCTACACCTTC.